One T cell receptor beta chain is described in this entry. Its antigen remains unidentified. The authors ran a second PCR of about 7 to 12 cycles using a sample-barcoded 5' primer and a J-beta primer mix. TCRdb itself ran the 5' RACE reads through MiXCR, one entry per CDR3 protein. The table has more than 800,000 distinct CDR3 sequences, roughly 26% seen once. V was cut by 4 bases and J by 0 bases, with 9 bases left in between. This CDR3 contains 14 residues. Germline CDR1 and CDR2: SGHTA and FQGNSA. The sample is drawn from a study of blood T cells in healthy people across ages. Notes on the study in general: Possibly, changes in expanded clonotypes were confounded because donor CMV status was unknown.

Healthy individuals of Caucasian origin from Russia, aged roughly 6 to 90, served as donors. The V gene is TRBV7-2, the J gene TRBJ1-2, with no clear D. Material for sequencing was blood. This TCR derives from a woman over 75 in good health. This CDR3 reads CASSWIPTNYGYTF. CDR3 nucleotides: TGTGCCAGCAGCTGGATCCCAACTAACTATGGCTACACCTTC.